Only a few counts were recorded for the clone carrying this T cell receptor beta chain. Barcoded TCR alpha and TCR beta cDNA libraries with UMIs came from 5'RACE using constant-segment primers. TCRdb fed the 5' RACE reads into MiXCR, producing one record per CDR3 protein. In the table there are 450,000 or so distinct CDR3 sequences, about 23% of which are singletons. This entry belongs to a study of T-cell memory formation after mild COVID-19. The wider study: Largely, TCR clusters stayed within a single donor.

Germline V gene lookup returns CDR1 DFQATT and CDR2 SNEGSKA (reference sequence). CDR3 length equals 13 residues. The trim removed 6 bases at V and 8 bases at J, leaving 9 bases unmatched. The specimen sequenced was PBMCs or a T cell subset sorted from them (not recorded which). The source of this sequence is an adult woman who had mild COVID-19 (a few samples of this study predate the infection). Cell type and time point are not known. The chain recombines TRBV20-1 with TRBJ2-2; 7 bases map to TRBD2. The chain's CDR3 is CSAREGSWGELFF. The CDR3 DNA is TGCAGTGCCAGGGAGGGTTCGTGGGGGGAGCTGTTTTTT.